The rows below give T cell receptor beta chains drawn from one sample of a study of blood T cell repertoires in COVID-19. This table comes from immunoSEQ multiplex PCR, and its TCRdb copy is limited to in-frame clones, with some not included. The sample has some 300,000 clones; around 84% are singletons. Sequencing used PBMCs or T cells enriched from blood (not recorded which). All receptors derive from a man aged 25 to 40 who had recovered from COVID-19. Both conserved end residues are part of each CDR3. D genes are given only for firm matches. The size of a clone is reported for some rows only, either as once, few or many, or as a class for expanded clones.

clone_size: NA
d_call: TRBD2
v_call: TRBV7-2
j_call: TRBJ2-3
cdr3_nt: TGTGCCAGCAGCTTTGCCCGACTAGCGGGGTACACAGATACGCAGTATTTT
cdr3_aa: CASSFARLAGYTDTQYF

clone_size: NA
d_call: TRBD1
v_call: TRBV7-2
j_call: TRBJ2-1
cdr3_nt: TGTGCCAGCAGCTTAGCGCCCGGGACAGGGAATAATGAGCAGTTCTTC
cdr3_aa: CASSLAPGTGNNEQFF

clone_size: NA
d_call: TRBD2
v_call: TRBV11-1
j_call: TRBJ2-7
cdr3_nt: TGTGCCAGCAGGGATAGCGGGAGATCCTACGAGCAGTACTTC
cdr3_aa: CASRDSGRSYEQYF

clone_size: NA
d_call: TRBD1
v_call: TRBV3-1/TRBV3-2
j_call: TRBJ2-1
cdr3_nt: TGTGCCAGCGGGGAGGACCCCATCCGAGGACAGGGGTTGGGCTCCAACAATGAGCAGTTCTTC
cdr3_aa: CASGEDPIRGQGLGSNNEQFF

clone_size: few
d_call: TRBD1
v_call: TRBV2
j_call: TRBJ1-1
cdr3_nt: TGTGCCAGCAGTATACAGGGGAGAACTGAAGCTTTCTTT
cdr3_aa: CASSIQGRTEAFF

clone_size: NA
d_call: NA
v_call: TRBV6-1
j_call: TRBJ1-1
cdr3_nt: TGTGCCAGCAGTGAACACTTTTTGAACACTGAAGCTTTCTTT
cdr3_aa: CASSEHFLNTEAFF

clone_size: NA
d_call: TRBD1
v_call: TRBV30
j_call: TRBJ2-2
cdr3_nt: TGTGCCTTAGACAGGGATCAGGGGGAGCTGTTTTTT
cdr3_aa: CALDRDQGELFF

clone_size: NA
d_call: NA
v_call: TRBV10-1
j_call: TRBJ2-7
cdr3_nt: TGCGCCAGCAGCGGAGACTACGCCGAGCAGTACTTC
cdr3_aa: CASSGDYAEQYF

clone_size: NA
d_call: NA
v_call: TRBV7-9
j_call: TRBJ2-3
cdr3_nt: TGTGCCAGCAGCCCCCGGGATGATACGCAGTATTTT
cdr3_aa: CASSPRDDTQYF

clone_size: NA
d_call: NA
v_call: TRBV5-5
j_call: TRBJ2-5
cdr3_nt: TGTGCCAGCAGCTTGGGCCAGATCCAAGAGACCCAGTACTTC
cdr3_aa: CASSLGQIQETQYF

clone_size: NA
d_call: NA
v_call: TRBV11-3
j_call: TRBJ2-2
cdr3_nt: TGTGCCAGCAGCTTAGGCCGAACGGGTGGGGGCCGGGAGCTGTTTTTT
cdr3_aa: CASSLGRTGGGRELFF

clone_size: NA
d_call: NA
v_call: TRBV7-2
j_call: TRBJ2-1
cdr3_nt: TGTGCCAGCAGCTCAGCGACTAGGAGGTACAATGAGCAGTTCTTC
cdr3_aa: CASSSATRRYNEQFF

clone_size: NA
d_call: TRBD1
v_call: TRBV28
j_call: TRBJ1-5
cdr3_nt: TGTGCCAGCAGTTTTGGGGACAGGGGATACCAGCCCCAGCATTTT
cdr3_aa: CASSFGDRGYQPQHF

clone_size: NA
d_call: TRBD2
v_call: TRBV7-2
j_call: TRBJ2-7
cdr3_nt: TGTGCCAGCAGCTCATCTAGCGGGAGGATTTACGAGCAGTACTTC
cdr3_aa: CASSSSSGRIYEQYF

clone_size: few
d_call: NA
v_call: TRBV5-1
j_call: TRBJ1-1
cdr3_nt: TGCGCCAGCAGCTTGGCAGGCCCGGTGAACACTGAAGCTTTCTTT
cdr3_aa: CASSLAGPVNTEAFF

clone_size: NA
d_call: NA
v_call: TRBV15
j_call: TRBJ1-1
cdr3_nt: TGTGCCACCAGCTCAGATACCTACACTGAAGCTTTCTTT
cdr3_aa: CATSSDTYTEAFF

clone_size: NA
d_call: TRBD2
v_call: TRBV7-2
j_call: TRBJ2-5
cdr3_nt: TGTGCCAGCAGCTCTAGGTGGGAGGGCCAAGAGACCCAGTACTTC
cdr3_aa: CASSSRWEGQETQYF

clone_size: NA
d_call: NA
v_call: TRBV4-1
j_call: TRBJ1-2
cdr3_nt: TGCGCCAGCAGCCAGCAACAGGGCACTAACTATGGCTACACCTTC
cdr3_aa: CASSQQQGTNYGYTF

clone_size: NA
d_call: NA
v_call: TRBV24-1
j_call: TRBJ2-3
cdr3_nt: TGTGCCACCAGTGATTTAACCTCCCTAAGCTTAGATACGCAGTATTTT
cdr3_aa: CATSDLTSLSLDTQYF

clone_size: NA
d_call: TRBD1
v_call: TRBV6-1
j_call: TRBJ1-5
cdr3_nt: TGTGCCAGCAGTGTCACAGGGGGCCTTGGTACGTCCAATCAGCCCCAGCATTTT
cdr3_aa: CASSVTGGLGTSNQPQHF

clone_size: few
d_call: TRBD2
v_call: TRBV11-3
j_call: TRBJ2-1
cdr3_nt: TGTGCCAGCAGCGGGAGGGTTGTAGTGAATGAGCAGTTCTTC
cdr3_aa: CASSGRVVVNEQFF

clone_size: many
d_call: TRBD1
v_call: TRBV5-1
j_call: TRBJ1-2
cdr3_nt: TGCGCCAGCAGCCTATGGACAGGGGGAAATGGCTACACCTTC
cdr3_aa: CASSLWTGGNGYTF

clone_size: NA
d_call: NA
v_call: TRBV30
j_call: TRBJ1-2
cdr3_nt: TGTGCCTGGAGTGTACAGCAGGGATCCTCGGATGGCTACACCTTC
cdr3_aa: CAWSVQQGSSDGYTF

clone_size: NA
d_call: NA
v_call: TRBV4-2
j_call: TRBJ1-1
cdr3_nt: TGTGCCAGCAGCCAAATTCTAGGGGTTGTGAACACTGAAGCTTTCTTT
cdr3_aa: CASSQILGVVNTEAFF

clone_size: NA
d_call: NA
v_call: TRBV19
j_call: TRBJ1-3
cdr3_nt: TGTGCCATCCCGACAGGTTTCTCTGGAAACACCATATATTTT
cdr3_aa: CAIPTGFSGNTIYF

clone_size: NA
d_call: TRBD2
v_call: TRBV27
j_call: TRBJ2-1
cdr3_nt: TGTGCCAGCAGTGAGGGGACTAGCGGTAACAATGAGCAGTTCTTC
cdr3_aa: CASSEGTSGNNEQFF